This TCR beta chain appears in the sequencing data of a study of control samples from healthy donors and cancer patients. This CDR3 region has 12 residues. Germline-derived CDR1 and CDR2 are SGHTS and YDEGEE. V lost 2 bases, J lost 4 bases, and 4 bases lay in between. Sequencing used immunoSEQ multiplex PCR; TCRdb keeps in-frame clones, though not all of them. The sample lists roughly 40,000 clones, around 90% occurring once. Input material: blood. This chain uses TRBV5-8 with TRBJ2-4; no definite D call. The TCR sequence derives from a woman aged 50 to 60 in good health. Written as DNA, the CDR3 is TGTGCCAGCAGCTTTTCTAAAAACATTCAGTACTTC. Translating gives CASSFSKNIQYF.